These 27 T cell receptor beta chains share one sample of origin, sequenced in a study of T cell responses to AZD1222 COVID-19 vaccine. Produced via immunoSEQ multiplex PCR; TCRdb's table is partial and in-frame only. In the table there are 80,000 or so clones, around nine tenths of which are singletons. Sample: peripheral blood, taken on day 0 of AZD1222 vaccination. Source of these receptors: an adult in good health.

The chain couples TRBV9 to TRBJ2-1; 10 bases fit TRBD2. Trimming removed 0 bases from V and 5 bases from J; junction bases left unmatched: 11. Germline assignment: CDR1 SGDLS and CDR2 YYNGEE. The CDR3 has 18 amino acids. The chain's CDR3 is CASSVGLAGFKLNNEQFF. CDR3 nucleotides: TGTGCCAGCAGCGTAGGACTAGCGGGTTTCAAATTAAACAATGAGCAGTTCTTC.

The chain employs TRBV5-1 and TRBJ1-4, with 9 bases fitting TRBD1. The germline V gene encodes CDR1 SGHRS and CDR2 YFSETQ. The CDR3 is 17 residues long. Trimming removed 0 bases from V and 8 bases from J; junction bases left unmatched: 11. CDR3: CASSLVGSQGAGEKLFF. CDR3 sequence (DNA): TGCGCCAGCAGCTTGGTGGGTTCACAGGGGGCAGGCGAAAAACTGTTTTTT. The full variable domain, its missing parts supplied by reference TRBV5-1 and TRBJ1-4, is KAGVTQTPRYLIKTRGQQVTLSCSPISGHRSVSWYQQTPGQGLQFLFEYFSETQRNKGNFPGRFSGRQFSNSRSEMNVSTLELGDSALYLCASSLVGSQGAGEKLFFGSGTQLSVL.

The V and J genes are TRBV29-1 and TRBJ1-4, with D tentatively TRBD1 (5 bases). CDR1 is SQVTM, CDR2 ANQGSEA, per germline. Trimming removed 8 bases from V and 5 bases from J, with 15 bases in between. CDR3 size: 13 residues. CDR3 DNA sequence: TGCAGCTGTTTGGACAAGAAGAATGAAAAACTGTTTTTT. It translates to CSCLDKKNEKLFF.

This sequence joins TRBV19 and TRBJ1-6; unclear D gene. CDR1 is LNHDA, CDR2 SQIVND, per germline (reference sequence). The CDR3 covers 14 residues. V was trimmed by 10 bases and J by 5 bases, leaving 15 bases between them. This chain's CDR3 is CATRISEDNSPLHF. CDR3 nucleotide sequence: TGTGCCACTAGGATTTCGGAGGATAATTCACCCCTCCACTTT.

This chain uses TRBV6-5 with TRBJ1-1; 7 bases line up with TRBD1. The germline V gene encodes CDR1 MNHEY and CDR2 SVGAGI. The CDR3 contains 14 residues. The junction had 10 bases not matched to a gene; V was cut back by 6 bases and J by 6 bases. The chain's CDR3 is CASRETGPPPEAFF. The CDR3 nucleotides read TGTGCCAGCAGAGAGACAGGGCCTCCTCCTGAAGCTTTCTTT.

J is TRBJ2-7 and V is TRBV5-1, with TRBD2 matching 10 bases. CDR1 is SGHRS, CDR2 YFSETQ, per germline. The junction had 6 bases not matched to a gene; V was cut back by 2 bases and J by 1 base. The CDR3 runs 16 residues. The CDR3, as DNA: TGCGCCAGCAGCTTCGGTGGGACTAGCGATTCCTACGAGCAGTACTTC. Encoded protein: CASSFGGTSDSYEQYF. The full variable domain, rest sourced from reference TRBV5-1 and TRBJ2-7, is KAGVTQTPRYLIKTRGQQVTLSCSPISGHRSVSWYQQTPGQGLQFLFEYFSETQRNKGNFPGRFSGRQFSNSRSEMNVSTLELGDSALYLCASSFGGTSDSYEQYFGPGTRLTVT.

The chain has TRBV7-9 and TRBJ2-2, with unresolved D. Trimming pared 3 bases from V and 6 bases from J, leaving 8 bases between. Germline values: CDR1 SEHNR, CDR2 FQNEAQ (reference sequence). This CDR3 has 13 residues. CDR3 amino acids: CASSFFVAGELFF. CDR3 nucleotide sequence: TGTGCCAGCAGCTTTTTCGTGGCCGGGGAGCTGTTTTTT.

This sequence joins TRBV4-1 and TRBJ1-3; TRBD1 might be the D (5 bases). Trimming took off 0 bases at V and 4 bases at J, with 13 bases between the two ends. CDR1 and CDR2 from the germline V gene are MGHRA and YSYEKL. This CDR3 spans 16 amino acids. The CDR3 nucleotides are TGCGCCAGCAGCCAAGATGCCCCTCAGGGCGGAAACACCATATATTTT. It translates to CASSQDAPQGGNTIYF.

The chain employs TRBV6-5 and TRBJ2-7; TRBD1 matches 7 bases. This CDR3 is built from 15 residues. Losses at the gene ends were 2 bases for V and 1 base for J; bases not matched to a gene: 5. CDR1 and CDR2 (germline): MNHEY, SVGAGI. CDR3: CASSYRARGSYEQYF. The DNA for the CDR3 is TGTGCCAGCAGTTACCGAGCCAGGGGGTCCTACGAGCAGTACTTC.

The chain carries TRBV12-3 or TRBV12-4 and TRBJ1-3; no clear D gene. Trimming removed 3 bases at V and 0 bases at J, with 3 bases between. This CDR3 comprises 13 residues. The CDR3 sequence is CASSFYSGNTIYF. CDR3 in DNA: TGTGCCAGCAGTTTCTACTCTGGAAACACCATATATTTT.

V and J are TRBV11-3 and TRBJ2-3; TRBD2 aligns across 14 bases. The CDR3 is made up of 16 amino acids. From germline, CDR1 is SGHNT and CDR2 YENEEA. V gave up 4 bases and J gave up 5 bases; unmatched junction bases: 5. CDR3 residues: CASSSGLAGVKDTQYF. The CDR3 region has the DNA TGTGCCAGCAGCTCGGGACTAGCGGGAGTAAAAGATACGCAGTATTTT.

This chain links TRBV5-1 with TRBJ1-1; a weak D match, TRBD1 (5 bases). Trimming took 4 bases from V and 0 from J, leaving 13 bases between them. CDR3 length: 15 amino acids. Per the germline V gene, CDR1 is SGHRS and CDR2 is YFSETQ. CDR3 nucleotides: TGCGCCAGCAGCCTGCTTCGGGGGGTGAACACTGAAGCTTTCTTT. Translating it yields CASSLLRGVNTEAFF.

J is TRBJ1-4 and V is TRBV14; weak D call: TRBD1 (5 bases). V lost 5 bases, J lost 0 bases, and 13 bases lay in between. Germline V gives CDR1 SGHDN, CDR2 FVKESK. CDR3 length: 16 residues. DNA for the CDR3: TGTGCCAGCAGCTTCAGACAGAGTGCAACTAATGAAAAACTGTTTTTT. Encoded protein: CASSFRQSATNEKLFF.

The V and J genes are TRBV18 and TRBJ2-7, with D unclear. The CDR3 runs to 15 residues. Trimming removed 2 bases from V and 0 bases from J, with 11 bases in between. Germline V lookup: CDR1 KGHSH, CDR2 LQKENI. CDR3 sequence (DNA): TGTGCCAGCTCACCAAAGGGCGGAGACTCCTACGAGCAGTACTTC. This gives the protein CASSPKGGDSYEQYF.

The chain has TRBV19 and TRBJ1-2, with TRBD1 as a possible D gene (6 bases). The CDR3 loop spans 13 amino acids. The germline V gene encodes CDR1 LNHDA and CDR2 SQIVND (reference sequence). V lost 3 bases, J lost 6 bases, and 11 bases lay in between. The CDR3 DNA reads TGTGCCAGTAGTATTACAGGGAGGGATGGCTACACCTTC. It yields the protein CASSITGRDGYTF.

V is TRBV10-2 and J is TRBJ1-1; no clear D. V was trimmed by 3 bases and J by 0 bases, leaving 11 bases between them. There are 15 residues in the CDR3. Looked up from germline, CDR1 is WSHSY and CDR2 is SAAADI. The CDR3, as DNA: TGCGCCAGCAGTGATCGGAGGCGATTGAACACTGAAGCTTTCTTT. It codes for CASSDRRRLNTEAFF.

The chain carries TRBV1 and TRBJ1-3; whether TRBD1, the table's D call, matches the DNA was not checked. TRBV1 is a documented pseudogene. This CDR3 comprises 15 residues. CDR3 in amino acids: CTSSQERQGGNTIYF. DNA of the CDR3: TGCACCAGCAGCCAAGAACGACAGGGTGGAAACACCATATATTTT.

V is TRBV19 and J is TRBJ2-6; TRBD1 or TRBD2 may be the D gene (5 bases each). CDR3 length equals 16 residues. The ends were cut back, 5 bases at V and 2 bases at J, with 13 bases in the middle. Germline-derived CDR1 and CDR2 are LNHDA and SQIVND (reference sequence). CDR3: CASSPGTVPGANVLTF. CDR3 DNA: TGTGCCAGTAGTCCCGGGACGGTCCCTGGGGCCAACGTCCTGACTTTC.

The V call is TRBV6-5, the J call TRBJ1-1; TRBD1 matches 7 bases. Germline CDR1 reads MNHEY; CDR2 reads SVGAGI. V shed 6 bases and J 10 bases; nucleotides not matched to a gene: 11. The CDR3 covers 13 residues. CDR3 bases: TGTGCCAGCAGAGACAGGGTGGGGTCTGCAGCTTTCTTT. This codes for CASRDRVGSAAFF.

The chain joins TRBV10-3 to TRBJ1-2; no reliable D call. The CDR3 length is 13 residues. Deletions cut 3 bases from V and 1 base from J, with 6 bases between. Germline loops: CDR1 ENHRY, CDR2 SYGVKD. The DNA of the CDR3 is TGTGCCATCAGTGAACAGCTTAACTATGGCTACACCTTC. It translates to CAISEQLNYGYTF.

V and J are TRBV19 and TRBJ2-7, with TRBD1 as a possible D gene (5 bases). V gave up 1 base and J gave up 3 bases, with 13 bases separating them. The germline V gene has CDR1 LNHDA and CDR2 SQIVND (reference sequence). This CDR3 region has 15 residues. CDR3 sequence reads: CASSIGSGFDYEQYF. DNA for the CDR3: TGTGCCAGTAGTATAGGGTCAGGGTTTGACTACGAGCAGTACTTC.

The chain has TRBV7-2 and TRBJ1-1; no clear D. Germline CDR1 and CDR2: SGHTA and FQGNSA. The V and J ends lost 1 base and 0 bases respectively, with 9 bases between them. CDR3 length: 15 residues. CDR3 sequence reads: CASSLGEGLNTEAFF. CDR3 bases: TGTGCCAGCAGCTTAGGAGAAGGGCTGAACACTGAAGCTTTCTTT. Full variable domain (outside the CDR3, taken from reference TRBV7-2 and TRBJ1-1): GAGVSQSPSNKVTEKGKDVELRCDPISGHTALYWYRQSLGQGLEFLIYFQGNSAPDKSGLPSDRFSAERTGGSVSTLTIQRTQQEDSAVYLCASSLGEGLNTEAFFGQGTRLTVV.

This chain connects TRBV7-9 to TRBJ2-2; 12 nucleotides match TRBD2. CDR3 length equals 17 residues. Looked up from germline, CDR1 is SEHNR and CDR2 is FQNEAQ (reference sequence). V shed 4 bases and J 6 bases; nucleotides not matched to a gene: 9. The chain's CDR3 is CASSSLAGGRLSGELFF. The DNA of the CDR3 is TGTGCCAGCAGCTCCCTAGCGGGAGGGCGGTTATCCGGGGAGCTGTTTTTT.

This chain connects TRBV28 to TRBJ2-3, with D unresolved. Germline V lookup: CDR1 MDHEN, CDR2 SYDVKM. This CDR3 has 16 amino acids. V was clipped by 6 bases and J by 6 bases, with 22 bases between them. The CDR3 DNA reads TGTGCCAGCAGGCCCCTCCAGCAAGGAGTCGCTGATACGCAGTATTTT. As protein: CASRPLQQGVADTQYF.

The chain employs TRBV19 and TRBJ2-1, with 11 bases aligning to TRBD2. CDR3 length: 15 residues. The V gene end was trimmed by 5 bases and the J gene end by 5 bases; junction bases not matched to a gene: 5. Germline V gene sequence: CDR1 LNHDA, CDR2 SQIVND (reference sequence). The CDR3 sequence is CASSVLAGVNNEQFF. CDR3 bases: TGTGCCAGTAGTGTACTAGCGGGAGTAAACAATGAGCAGTTCTTC.

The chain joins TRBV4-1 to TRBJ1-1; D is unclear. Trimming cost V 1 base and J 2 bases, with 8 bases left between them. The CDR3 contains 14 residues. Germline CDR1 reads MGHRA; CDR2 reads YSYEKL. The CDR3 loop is CASSQGGSNTEAFF. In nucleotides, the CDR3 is TGCGCCAGCAGCCAAGGAGGCAGCAACACTGAAGCTTTCTTT.

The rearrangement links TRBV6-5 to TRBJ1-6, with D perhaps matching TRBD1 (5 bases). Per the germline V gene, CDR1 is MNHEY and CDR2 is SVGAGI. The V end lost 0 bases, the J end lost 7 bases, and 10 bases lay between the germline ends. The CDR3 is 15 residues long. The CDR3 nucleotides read TGTGCCAGCAGTTACTCATCGGCAGGGAATTCACCCCTCCACTTT. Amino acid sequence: CASSYSSAGNSPLHF.